Listed here is a single T cell receptor (beta chain). Sequenced by immunoSEQ multiplex PCR; TCRdb stores in-frame clones only, minus some. The repertoire holds some 300,000 clones, with about 90% as singletons. This entry is derived from a study of blood T cell repertoires in COVID-19. Study at large: COVID-19 samples, acute and convalescent, were from the United States, Italy and Spain. Sample material is recorded as cDNA or gDNA derived from T cells, B-cell-depleted T cells, or PBMCs.

Enrollment of patients from Seattle took place during active infection, with longitudinal follow-up. The V end was cut by 4 bases, the J end by 4 bases, with 20 bases between. This CDR3 is built from 16 residues. The germline gives CDR1 SGDLS, CDR2 YYNGEE. Material for sequencing was peripheral blood. The origin of this receptor is a woman between 45 and 65 years old with COVID-19, enrolled during active disease. J is TRBJ1-2 and V is TRBV9; D not certain. CDR3 nucleotide sequence: TGTGCCAGCAGCCCCCGGGTTCGGGATTTAGGCTATGGCTACACCTTC. Translation gives CASSPRVRDLGYGYTF.